These 11 T cell receptor beta chains were sequenced from one sample in a study of CD8+ T cells in alopecia areata. Specified treatment: oral pan-JAK inhibitor, 5-10 mg twice daily. Reverse transcribed after extraction, RNA yielded cDNA as the sequencing template. Sequencing used immunoSEQ multiplex PCR; TCRdb keeps in-frame clones, though not all of them. Among 95,000 to 110,000 clones listed, about 83% were seen once. The source was CD8+ T cells sorted from blood, collected at week 24, from a patient treated with tofacitinib. All receptors come from a human donor with alopecia areata.

The chain has TRBV27 and TRBJ2-7, with TRBD1 as a possible D gene (6 bases). Germline-derived CDR1 and CDR2 are MNHEY and SMNVEV (reference sequence). The CDR3 runs to 14 residues. V was pared by 5 bases and J by 0 bases, with 11 bases between. CDR3 amino acids: CASSRTASSYEQYF. CDR3 DNA: TGTGCCAGCAGTCGGACAGCCAGCTCCTACGAGCAGTACTTC.

The chain uses TRBV11-1 and TRBJ2-7; 7 positions match TRBD2. With V trimmed by 5 bases and J by 0 bases, 10 bases remained unmatched. Germline CDR1 reads SGHAT; CDR2 reads FQDESV (reference sequence). The CDR3 is made up of 16 amino acids. CDR3 loop: CASSRDRWGGSYEQYF. In nucleotides, the CDR3 is TGTGCCAGCAGCCGCGATAGGTGGGGGGGCTCCTACGAGCAGTACTTC. Full variable domain (rest looked up from reference TRBV11-1 and TRBJ2-7): EAEVAQSPRYKITEKSQAVAFWCDPISGHATLYWYRQILGQGPELLVQFQDESVVDDSQLPKDRFSAERLKGVDSTLKIQPAELGDSAMYLCASSRDRWGGSYEQYFGPGTRLTVT.

About this clone: The same CDR3 also results from other DNA sequences found in this sample. The gene calls are TRBV13 and TRBJ2-7; TRBD1 might be the D (5 bases). The CDR3 has 14 residues. Trimming removed 1 base at V and 3 bases at J, with 10 bases between. Germline V CDR1 and CDR2: PRHDT, FYEKMQ (reference sequence). CDR3 residues: CASSLAGQGYEQYF. The DNA for the CDR3 is TGTGCCAGCAGCTTAGCAGGTCAGGGCTACGAGCAGTACTTC.

This clone was recorded only once. The rearrangement links TRBV7-2 to TRBJ1-1; no clear D gene. The ends were cut back, 2 bases at V and 8 bases at J, with 9 bases in the middle. CDR3 length: 12 residues. Germline CDR1 is SGHTA and CDR2 is FQGNSA. The CDR3 here is CASSLPPGEAFF. The CDR3 bases are TGTGCCAGCAGCTTACCCCCGGGGGAAGCTTTCTTT.

This sequence joins TRBV7-6 and TRBJ2-5; D is undetermined. The CDR3 consists of 14 residues. V lost 1 base and J lost 5, with 11 bases in between. Germline V gene data show CDR1 as SGHVS and CDR2 as FNYEAQ. The CDR3 is CASSLEAGRETQYF. CDR3 nucleotides: TGTGCCAGCAGCTTAGAGGCTGGAAGGGAGACCCAGTACTTC. Drawing the rest from reference TRBV7-6 and TRBJ2-5, the complete variable domain is GAGVSQSPRYKVTKRGQDVALRCDPISGHVSLYWYRQALGQGPEFLTYFNYEAQQDKSGLPNDRFSAERPEGSISTLTIQRTEQRDSAMYRCASSLEAGRETQYFGPGTRLLVL.

The chain is built from TRBV7-9 and TRBJ2-7; 7 bases line up with TRBD2. The V segment lost 5 bases and the J segment 2 bases; nucleotides outside the gene matches: 12. The CDR3 is 16 residues long. From germline, CDR1 is SEHNR and CDR2 FQNEAQ (reference sequence). CDR3 nucleotide sequence: TGTGCCAGCAGCGGATCTACTAGCGTGAGTCCCTACGAGCAGTACTTC. This encodes CASSGSTSVSPYEQYF.

V gene TRBV29-1 combines with J gene TRBJ2-1, with 11 bases that match TRBD2. The CDR3 has 17 residues. Germline-derived CDR1 and CDR2 are SQVTM and ANQGSEA. The trim removed 3 bases at V and 2 bases at J, leaving 9 bases unmatched. In nucleotides, the CDR3 is TGCAGCGTTGATGGGCTAGCGGGGGGCCCCACCTACAATGAGCAGTTCTTC. It encodes CSVDGLAGGPTYNEQFF.

The chain links TRBV11-2 to TRBJ2-3, with D perhaps matching TRBD2 (6 bases). The germline V gene encodes CDR1 SGHAT and CDR2 FQNNGV. The CDR3 contains 15 residues. V gave up 0 bases and J gave up 4 bases, with 11 bases separating them. CDR3 in DNA: TGTGCCAGCAGCTTAGAAGGAGGGGTCCCAGATACGCAGTATTTT. Residues: CASSLEGGVPDTQYF. Full variable domain (rest looked up from reference TRBV11-2 and TRBJ2-3): EAGVAQSPRYKIIEKRQSVAFWCNPISGHATLYWYQQILGQGPKLLIQFQNNGVVDDSQLPKDRFSAERLKGVDSTLKIQPAKLEDSAVYLCASSLEGGVPDTQYFGPGTRLTVL.

The chain employs TRBV27 and TRBJ2-2, with 10 bases matching TRBD2. Germline CDR1 is MNHEY and CDR2 is SMNVEV (reference sequence). V dropped 6 bases and J dropped 4; count of bases not matched to a gene: 20. This CDR3 is 20 amino acids long. Here the CDR3 reads CASRHPLSGGDTRGTGELFF. CDR3 nucleotide sequence: TGTGCCAGCAGACACCCCCTCAGCGGGGGGGATACTCGGGGCACCGGGGAGCTGTTTTTT.

This chain joins TRBV7-9 and TRBJ1-1; perhaps TRBD1 as D (5 bases). The CDR3 totals 14 residues. The V end was cut by 1 base, the J end by 1 base, with 7 bases between. The germline V gene encodes CDR1 SEHNR and CDR2 FQNEAQ (reference sequence). The chain's CDR3 is CASSLVGTNTEAFF. Here the CDR3 DNA reads TGTGCCAGCAGCTTAGTAGGGACGAACACTGAAGCTTTCTTT.

V is TRBV5-1 and J is TRBJ1-1; 7 nucleotides agree with TRBD1. This CDR3 spans 14 amino acids. Germline values: CDR1 SGHRS, CDR2 YFSETQ. J was trimmed by 4 bases and V by 1 base; bases with no gene match: 4. Written as DNA, the CDR3 is TGCGCCAGCAGCTTGTCTACAGGGGTCACTGAAGCTTTCTTT. This translates into CASSLSTGVTEAFF.